Shown below are 25 T cell receptor beta chains from a single sample sequenced in a study of blood T cell repertoires in COVID-19. Profiled with immunoSEQ multiplex PCR; TCRdb holds only in-frame clones, not every one. Among over 150,000 clones listed, approximately 87% were seen once. The source material was peripheral blood. Receptor source: a young woman who had recovered from COVID-19.

The rearrangement links TRBV5-1 to TRBJ2-7; 10 nucleotides agree with TRBD1. The CDR3 length is 15 residues. Losses at the gene ends were 3 bases for V and 0 bases for J; bases not matched to a gene: 3. Germline V gene lookup returns CDR1 SGHRS and CDR2 YFSETQ. The CDR3 region is CASSSTGGVSYEQYF. In DNA, the CDR3 is TGCGCCAGCAGCTCGACAGGGGGCGTCTCCTACGAGCAGTACTTC.

The chain combines TRBV7-2 with TRBJ1-1, with TRBD1 matching 9 bases. Germline V gives CDR1 SGHTA, CDR2 FQGNSA. The CDR3 length is 14 residues. V was clipped by 5 bases and J by 11 bases; unmatched bases: 12. Written as DNA, the CDR3 is TGTGCCAGCAGCGATTACGGGACAGGGATTGTGGCTTTCTTT. It is translated as CASSDYGTGIVAFF.

The chain employs TRBV9 and TRBJ1-1; D is unresolved. V lost 3 bases and J 0 bases, leaving 9 bases between the germline ends. The CDR3 sequence is 14 residues long. Germline CDR1 is SGDLS and CDR2 is YYNGEE. The CDR3: CASSGSGMNTEAFF. The CDR3, as DNA: TGTGCCAGCAGCGGGTCGGGAATGAACACTGAAGCTTTCTTT.

The chain employs TRBV6-1 and TRBJ1-2; 9 positions match TRBD1. The CDR3 sequence is 15 residues long. The V gene end was trimmed by 3 bases and the J gene end by 7 bases; junction bases not matched to a gene: 9. Germline V gene lookup returns CDR1 MNHNS and CDR2 SASEGT. The CDR3 bases are TGTGCCAGCAGTGACGAAGCGACAGGGGGAATTGGCTACACCTTC. Protein: CASSDEATGGIGYTF.

The J gene is TRBJ2-6, the V gene TRBV3-1 (or the pseudogene TRBV3-2), with TRBD1 as a possible D gene (6 bases). The CDR3 consists of 19 residues. The V and J ends lost 1 base and 0 bases respectively, with 16 bases between them. Per germline, CDR1 LGHDT and CDR2 YNNKEL (reference sequence). DNA for the CDR3: TGTGCCAGCAGCCAAGCCTCCGGGACAACTGTCTCTGGGGCCAACGTCCTGACTTTC. This encodes CASSQASGTTVSGANVLTF.

Comment on this clone: Additional DNA sequences in this sample encode the identical CDR3. The rearrangement uses TRBV6-5 and TRBJ1-1, with TRBD1 matching over 9 bases. V was clipped by 5 bases and J by 8 bases; unmatched bases: 9. The CDR3 covers 14 residues. Germline V CDR1 and CDR2: MNHEY, SVGAGI. CDR3 bases: TGTGCCAGCAGTCATAAGACAGGGGGGTCCGAAGCTTTCTTT. Translated, it gives CASSHKTGGSEAFF.

The chain joins TRBV6-2 or TRBV6-3 to TRBJ2-7, with D maybe TRBD2 (5 bases). The V gene lost 2 bases and the J gene lost 5 bases, with 19 bases spanning the gap. Germline V gene sequence: CDR1 MNHEY, CDR2 SVGEGT. The length of the CDR3 is 16 residues. The CDR3 sequence: CASSYRSGTPAHEQYV. The CDR3 coding sequence is TGTGCCAGCAGTTACCGGAGCGGAACCCCGGCGCACGAGCAGTACGTC.

V usage is TRBV7-2 and J usage is TRBJ2-1, with D perhaps TRBD1 (6 bases). V lost 3 bases and J lost 2, with 14 bases in between. Germline lookup yields CDR1 SGHTA and CDR2 FQGNSA. The CDR3 loop spans 16 amino acids. CDR3 nucleotides: TGTGCCAGCAGCTTGTGGGGGCAGGGGACCTACAATGAGCAGTTCTTC. Translating it yields CASSLWGQGTYNEQFF.

This clone was counted between two and nine times. CDR3 DNA: TGTGCCAGCAGTCTAGCGGGAGATGAGCAGTTCTTC. Amino acid sequence: CASSLAGDEQFF. The chain is built from TRBV6-5 and TRBJ2-1; 10 bases map to TRBD2. The CDR3 is 12 amino acids. The germline CDR1 and CDR2 sequences are MNHEY and SVGAGI. Trimming removed 5 bases from V and 8 bases from J; junction bases left unmatched: 0.

This CDR3 is CASSQGLAGGYPHTDTQYF. The CDR3 nucleotides read TGTGCCAGCAGCCAGGGACTAGCGGGAGGATATCCCCACACAGATACGCAGTATTTT. This chain joins TRBV6-2 or TRBV6-3 and TRBJ2-3, with 15 nucleotides matching TRBD2. CDR1 and CDR2 from the germline V gene are MNHEY and SVGEGT. V shed 6 bases and J 2 bases; nucleotides not matched to a gene: 12. The CDR3 consists of 19 residues.

The chain links TRBV5-1 to TRBJ2-5; weak D call: TRBD2 (6 bases). The V gene lost 0 bases and the J gene lost 5 bases, with 17 bases spanning the gap. CDR1 and CDR2 from the germline V gene are SGHRS and YFSETQ. This CDR3 comprises 16 residues. The CDR3 nucleotides are TGCGCCAGCAGCTTGGTGAAACGGGAGTCCGGGGAGACCCAGTACTTC. Its translation is CASSLVKRESGETQYF.

This sequence joins TRBV6-5 and TRBJ1-4; 7 bases agree with TRBD1. Germline V gene sequence: CDR1 MNHEY, CDR2 SVGAGI. The CDR3 loop spans 15 amino acids. With V trimmed by 6 bases and J by 4 bases, 8 bases remained unmatched. CDR3 protein: CASSQGQFYNEKLFF. The CDR3 DNA follows: TGTGCCAGCAGCCAGGGACAGTTTTATAATGAAAAACTGTTTTTT.

The chain has TRBV5-7 and TRBJ1-1, with a tentative D call TRBD1 (5 bases). TRBV5-7 is marked as an open reading frame, function uncertain. Trimming took 1 base from V and 10 from J, leaving 23 bases between them. CDR3 size: 16 residues. As DNA, the CDR3 is TGTGCCAGCAGCTTGATTCTCAGGGCCGCCTATTGTATAGCTTTCTTT. Translation gives CASSLILRAAYCIAFF.

This rearrangement joins TRBV19 to TRBJ1-2; unclear D gene. Germline CDR1 LNHDA, CDR2 SQIVND (reference sequence). This CDR3 is 13 amino acids long. V was pared by 6 bases and J by 3 bases, with 11 bases between. The CDR3 DNA is TGTGCCAGTAGCCTCGGGGTTGACTATGGCTACACCTTC. Encoded protein: CASSLGVDYGYTF.

The chain combines TRBV19 with TRBJ2-1; the match to TRBD1 covers 9 bases. Trimming at V came to 1 base and at J to 6 bases, leaving 7 bases not matched to a gene. CDR1 LNHDA and CDR2 SQIVND come from the germline V gene (reference sequence). This CDR3 region has 16 residues. Here the CDR3 reads CASSIGRTGVLNEQFF. DNA for the CDR3: TGTGCCAGTAGTATAGGGAGGACAGGGGTCCTCAATGAGCAGTTCTTC.

CDR3 loop: CASSQGQGKLGYTF. The CDR3 DNA follows: TGTGCCAGCAGCCAAGGACAGGGTAAACTTGGCTACACCTTC. The chain has TRBV3-1 (or the pseudogene TRBV3-2) and TRBJ1-2; TRBD1 aligns across 7 bases. This CDR3 has 14 amino acids. The germline V gene has CDR1 LGHDT and CDR2 YNNKEL (reference sequence). With V trimmed by 1 base and J by 7 bases, 6 bases remained unmatched.

V and J are TRBV13 and TRBJ1-1; 10 bases line up with TRBD1. This CDR3 has 15 amino acids. J was trimmed by 4 bases and V by 5 bases; bases with no gene match: 7. Germline loops: CDR1 PRHDT, CDR2 FYEKMQ (reference sequence). This CDR3 is CASSLRDRGGTEAFF. The CDR3 DNA follows: TGTGCCAGCAGCCTCCGGGACAGGGGAGGCACTGAAGCTTTCTTT. Using reference TRBV13 and TRBJ1-1 for the parts outside the CDR3, the full variable domain is AAGVIQSPRHLIKEKRETATLKCYPIPRHDTVYWYQQGPGQDPQFLISFYEKMQSDKGSIPDRFSAQQFSDYHSELNMSSLELGDSALYFCASSLRDRGGTEAFFGQGTRLTVV.

The V gene is TRBV7-2, the J gene TRBJ2-3, with 13 bases that match TRBD2. The CDR3 totals 16 residues. Trimming cost V 5 bases and J 2 bases; bases outside gene matches: 4. Germline CDR1 reads SGHTA; CDR2 reads FQGNSA. Here the CDR3 DNA reads TGTGCCAGCAGCCTGGGACTAGCGGGGATCACAGATACGCAGTATTTT. It yields the protein CASSLGLAGITDTQYF.

This rearrangement joins TRBV7-2 to TRBJ1-6; tentative D call: TRBD1 (6 bases). Trimming removed 2 bases from V and 8 bases from J, with 10 bases in between. This CDR3 region has 14 residues. CDR1 is SGHTA and CDR2 is FQGNSA in the germline V gene. The CDR3 nucleotides are TGTGCCAGCAGCTTAATGGACAGTTATTCACCCCTCCACTTT. Residues: CASSLMDSYSPLHF.

The rearrangement links TRBV7-9 to TRBJ1-2; no definite D call. The CDR3 extends over 15 amino acids. V was trimmed by 4 bases and J by 4 bases, leaving 16 bases between them. Germline-derived CDR1 and CDR2 are SEHNR and FQNEAQ (reference sequence). CDR3 residues: CASSSSMEESYGYTF. The CDR3 DNA reads TGTGCCAGCAGCTCCTCAATGGAGGAGAGCTATGGCTACACCTTC.

This chain uses TRBV20-1 with TRBJ2-5; D is unresolved. Germline loops: CDR1 DFQATT, CDR2 SNEGSKA (reference sequence). The CDR3 runs 10 residues. Trimming removed 4 bases from V and 5 bases from J, with 5 bases in between. The CDR3 region is CSATNETQYF. The CDR3 DNA is TGCAGTGCTACCAATGAGACCCAGTACTTC.

This chain links TRBV2 with TRBJ2-7; D is undetermined. The CDR3 runs to 13 residues. Germline assignment: CDR1 SNHLY and CDR2 FYNNEI. V was trimmed by 5 bases and J by 6 bases, leaving 14 bases between them. The CDR3 is CASSREPPLEQYF. CDR3 sequence (DNA): TGTGCCAGCAGTCGAGAACCTCCCCTCGAGCAGTACTTC. Using reference TRBV2 and TRBJ2-7 for the parts outside the CDR3, the full variable domain is EPEVTQTPSHQVTQMGQEVILRCVPISNHLYFYWYRQILGQKVEFLVSFYNNEISEKSEIFDDQFSVERPDGSNFTLKIRSTKLEDSAMYFCASSREPPLEQYFGPGTRLTVT.

This chain links TRBV5-1 with TRBJ2-7; possibly TRBD2 for D (5 bases). The CDR3 consists of 12 residues. The germline V gene has CDR1 SGHRS and CDR2 YFSETQ. Trimming removed 1 base at V and 7 bases at J, with 9 bases between. CDR3 loop: CASSLQRGEQYF. CDR3 in DNA: TGCGCCAGCAGCTTGCAGCGCGGGGAGCAGTACTTC.

The rearrangement uses TRBV28 and TRBJ1-4; tentatively, D is TRBD1 (5 bases). This CDR3 spans 15 amino acids. V lost 1 base to trimming and J lost 7 bases, with 13 bases between them. The germline CDR1 and CDR2 sequences are MDHEN and SYDVKM. CDR3 protein: CASSLLGALGEKLFF. CDR3 sequence (DNA): TGTGCCAGCAGTTTATTAGGGGCTTTGGGTGAAAAACTGTTTTTT.

The rearrangement links TRBV11-3 to TRBJ2-1; D is possibly TRBD2 (6 bases). CDR3 length: 16 residues. Germline CDR1 and CDR2: SGHNT and YENEEA. The ends were cut back, 5 bases at V and 6 bases at J, with 20 bases in the middle. The CDR3 DNA follows: TGTGCCAGCAGCCCTAGCCTGGGACTGAGCCTCAATGAGCAGTTCTTC. This translates into CASSPSLGLSLNEQFF.